A selection of T cell receptor beta chains follows, all from one sample in a study of blood T cells in healthy people across ages. TCRdb re-called the 5' RACE reads with MiXCR, one entry per CDR3 protein. The data show about 1,800,000 distinct CDR3 sequences, roughly 28% seen once. The sample comprised blood. The origin of the receptors is a woman in her twenties or thirties in good health. The CDR3 runs from the conserved cysteine through the conserved F or W. Fields, in order: clone size, J gene, V gene, D gene, CDR3 length, CDR3 DNA, CDR3 protein. A D gene is named only where the DNA matches it firmly. Size is stated for part of the rows, as once, few or many counts, or as a class when the clone is expanded.

many,TRBJ2-5,TRBV11-2,NA,15,TGTGCCAGCAGCTTTGGAATGACCCCGGGGGAGACCCAGTACTTC,CASSFGMTPGETQYF
many,TRBJ2-1,TRBV12-3/TRBV12-4,TRBD2,15,TGTGCCAGCAGGGAGGAGGGGAGGGGTCGGCAATGGGAGTTCTTC,CASREEGRGRQWEFF
NA,TRBJ2-1,TRBV12-3/TRBV12-4,NA,16,TGTGCTGGCAGTTTAAGGGGCAGGGGCCACTCCGGCGAGCAGTTCTTC,CAGSLRGRGHSGEQFF
NA,TRBJ2-1,TRBV7-2,TRBD2,15,TGTGCCAGCAGCTTAGGGTCTAGCGGGAGGAATGAGCAGTTCTTC,CASSLGSSGRNEQFF
NA,TRBJ2-3,TRBV2,NA,15,TGTGCCAGCAGTGAAATGGGTCGAGTCACAGATACGCAGTATTTT,CASSEMGRVTDTQYF
NA,TRBJ2-1,TRBV20-1,TRBD2,14,TGCAGTGCTAGCAAAGCGGGGGCCCACAATGAGCAGTTCTTC,CSASKAGAHNEQFF
few,TRBJ1-2,TRBV4-1,NA,14,TGCGCCAGCAGCCAAGACGGGACACTCAATGGCTACACCTTC,CASSQDGTLNGYTF
NA,TRBJ1-1,TRBV6-2/TRBV6-3,NA,15,TGTGCCAGCAGTTACGACGCCAGGGGCCACACTGAAGCTTTCTTT,CASSYDARGHTEAFF
many,TRBJ2-7,TRBV20-1,TRBD2,13,TGCAGTGCTACCCTAGCGGGAGCCTACGAGCAGTACTTC,CSATLAGAYEQYF
many,TRBJ2-3,TRBV4-3,NA,14,TGCGCCAGCAGCCAAGAAAAAGAGGGAGATACGCAGTATTTT,CASSQEKEGDTQYF
NA,TRBJ2-7,TRBV20-1,TRBD2,14,TGCAGTGCTAGACCCCTCGCGGGGGTGTACGAGCAGTACTTC,CSARPLAGVYEQYF
NA,TRBJ2-3,TRBV20-1,TRBD2,15,TGCAGTGCTAGAGGGCGGGGGTCCATCACAGATACGCAGTATTTT,CSARGRGSITDTQYF
NA,TRBJ1-2,TRBV6-2/TRBV6-3,NA,13,TGTGCCAGCAGAGCCACGACAGCCTATGGCTACACCTTC,CASRATTAYGYTF
NA,TRBJ1-1,TRBV29-1,TRBD1,15,TGCAGCGTGCTCACAGGGGCGGGAAAGAACACTGAAGCTTTCTTT,CSVLTGAGKNTEAFF
NA,TRBJ1-1,TRBV7-9,NA,12,TGTGCCAGCAGCCAATACCGGTCTGAAGCTTTCTTT,CASSQYRSEAFF
NA,TRBJ2-3,TRBV5-1,TRBD2,15,TGCGCCAGCAGCCCCCTGGGGAGCGGGAGAGATACGCAGTATTTT,CASSPLGSGRDTQYF
once,TRBJ1-6,TRBV12-3/TRBV12-4,NA,14,TGTGCCAGCAGTTTTGGGGGACCCAATTCACCCCTCCACTTT,CASSFGGPNSPLHF
many,TRBJ2-7,TRBV20-1,NA,11,TGCAGTGCTAGACACAACTACGAGCAGTACTTC,CSARHNYEQYF
NA,TRBJ2-1,TRBV9,NA,14,TGTGCCAGCAGCGTTGGTCAGTATTCCTACGAGCAGTTCTTC,CASSVGQYSYEQFF
few,TRBJ1-1,TRBV5-1,NA,15,TGCGCCAGCAGCCCAGAGCAGGGAGGGAACACTGAAGCTTTCTTT,CASSPEQGGNTEAFF
many,TRBJ2-7,TRBV29-1,TRBD2,13,TGCAGCGTCACTAGCGGCGGTTCCTACGAGCAGTACTTC,CSVTSGGSYEQYF
few,TRBJ1-2,TRBV18,TRBD1,15,TGTGCCAGCTCACCAAACCGACAGGGGAAATATGGCTACACCTTC,CASSPNRQGKYGYTF
many,TRBJ2-4,TRBV7-9,NA,17,TGTGCCAGCAGCACTAGCAGCCGCGGATTAGCCAAAAACATTCAGTACTTC,CASSTSSRGLAKNIQYF
many,TRBJ2-1,TRBV29-1,NA,11,TGCAGCGTTAACAGCCTCAATGAGCAGTTCTTC,CSVNSLNEQFF
NA,TRBJ2-5,TRBV7-9,TRBD2,14,TGTGCCAGCACCCTTACTAGCGGGCCGGGGGAGCAGTACTTC,CASTLTSGPGEQYF
few,TRBJ2-1,TRBV12-3/TRBV12-4,TRBD1,15,TGTGCCACCAAGAATGGGGACAGGGGCTCAGAGGAGCAGTTCTTC,CATKNGDRGSEEQFF
NA,TRBJ1-2,TRBV30,TRBD1,14,TGTGCCTGGAGTGTTCTGGGACAGATCTATGGCTACACCTTC,CAWSVLGQIYGYTF
few,TRBJ2-1,TRBV9,NA,16,TGTGCCAGCAGCGTAGAATGGCGGCGGGCCGTCAATGAGCAGTTCTTC,CASSVEWRRAVNEQFF